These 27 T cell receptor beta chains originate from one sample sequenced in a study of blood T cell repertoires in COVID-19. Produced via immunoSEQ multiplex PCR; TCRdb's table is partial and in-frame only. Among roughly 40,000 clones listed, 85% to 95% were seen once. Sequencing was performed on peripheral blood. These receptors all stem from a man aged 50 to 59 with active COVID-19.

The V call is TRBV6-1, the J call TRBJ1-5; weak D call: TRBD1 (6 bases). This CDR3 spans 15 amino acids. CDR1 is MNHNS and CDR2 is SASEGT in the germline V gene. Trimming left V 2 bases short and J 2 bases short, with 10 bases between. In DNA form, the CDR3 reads TGTGCCAGCAGTGAAACAGGGAATGGCAATCAGCCCCAGCATTTT. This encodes CASSETGNGNQPQHF.

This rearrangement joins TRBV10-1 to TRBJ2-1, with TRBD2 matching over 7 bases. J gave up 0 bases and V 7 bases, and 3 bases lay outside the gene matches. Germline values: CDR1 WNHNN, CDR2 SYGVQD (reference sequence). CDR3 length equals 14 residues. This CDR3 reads CASKERDSYNEQFF. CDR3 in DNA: TGCGCCAGCAAGGAGCGGGACTCCTACAATGAGCAGTTCTTC.

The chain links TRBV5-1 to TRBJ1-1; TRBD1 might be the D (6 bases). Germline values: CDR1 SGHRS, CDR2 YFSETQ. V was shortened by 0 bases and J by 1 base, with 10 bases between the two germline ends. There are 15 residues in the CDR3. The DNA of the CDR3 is TGCGCCAGCAGCTTGGACAGGGCGGGGAACACTGAAGCTTTCTTT. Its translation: CASSLDRAGNTEAFF.

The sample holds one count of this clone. CDR3 loop: CASSPATSGRRVSEQYF. For the CDR3, the DNA is TGTGCCAGCAGCCCAGCCACCAGCGGGAGGAGAGTGAGCGAGCAGTACTTC. The chain has TRBV5-4 and TRBJ2-7, with 9 bases identical to TRBD2. The V gene end was trimmed by 4 bases and the J gene end by 6 bases; junction bases not matched to a gene: 17. Germline CDR1 is SGHNT and CDR2 is YYREEE (reference sequence). The CDR3 spans 17 residues.

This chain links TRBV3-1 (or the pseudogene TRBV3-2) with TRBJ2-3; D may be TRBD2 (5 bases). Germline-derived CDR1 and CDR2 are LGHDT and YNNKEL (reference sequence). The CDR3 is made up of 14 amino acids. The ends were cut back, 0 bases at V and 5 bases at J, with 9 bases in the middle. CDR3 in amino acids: CASSQDLAGDTQYF. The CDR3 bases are TGTGCCAGCAGCCAAGATTTGGCGGGAGATACGCAGTATTTT.

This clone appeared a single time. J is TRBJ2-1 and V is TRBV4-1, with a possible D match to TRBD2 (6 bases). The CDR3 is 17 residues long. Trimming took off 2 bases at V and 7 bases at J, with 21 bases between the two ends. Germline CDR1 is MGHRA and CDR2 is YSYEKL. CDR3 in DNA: TGCGCCAGCAGCCAACCCAAGGTAGCGGAGAGTCCTAATGAGCAGTTCTTC. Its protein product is CASSQPKVAESPNEQFF.

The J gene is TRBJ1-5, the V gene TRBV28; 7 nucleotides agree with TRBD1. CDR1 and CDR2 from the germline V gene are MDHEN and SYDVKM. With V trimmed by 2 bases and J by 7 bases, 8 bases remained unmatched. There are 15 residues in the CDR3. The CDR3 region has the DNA TGTGCCAGCAGTTTACCAGGGGGTTTCGGCCAGCCCCAGCATTTT. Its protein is CASSLPGGFGQPQHF.

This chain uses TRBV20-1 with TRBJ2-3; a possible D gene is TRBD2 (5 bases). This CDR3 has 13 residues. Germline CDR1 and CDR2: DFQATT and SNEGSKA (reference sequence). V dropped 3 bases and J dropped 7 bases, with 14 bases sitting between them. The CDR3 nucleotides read TGCAGTGCTAGTCGTCAGGAGGTAAATACGCAGTATTTT. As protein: CSASRQEVNTQYF.

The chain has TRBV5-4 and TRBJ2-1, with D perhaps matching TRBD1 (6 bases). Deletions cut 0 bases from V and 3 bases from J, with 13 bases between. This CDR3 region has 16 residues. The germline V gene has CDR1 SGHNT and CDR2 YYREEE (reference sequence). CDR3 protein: CASSLAGVLFYNEQFF. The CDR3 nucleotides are TGTGCCAGCAGCTTGGCAGGGGTACTCTTCTACAATGAGCAGTTCTTC.

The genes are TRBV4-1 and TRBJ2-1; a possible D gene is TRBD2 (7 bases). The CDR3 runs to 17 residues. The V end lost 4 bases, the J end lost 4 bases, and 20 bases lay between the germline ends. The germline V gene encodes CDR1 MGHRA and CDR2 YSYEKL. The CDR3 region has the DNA TGCGCCAGCAGCCGTTCCGAGGGGGGAGGGGGATACAATGAGCAGTTCTTC. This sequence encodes CASSRSEGGGGYNEQFF.

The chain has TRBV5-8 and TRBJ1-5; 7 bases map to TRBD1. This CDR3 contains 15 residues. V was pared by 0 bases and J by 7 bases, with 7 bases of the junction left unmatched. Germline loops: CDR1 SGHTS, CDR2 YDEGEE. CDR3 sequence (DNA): TGTGCCAGCAGCTTGGGGGACAGCGAGCACCAGCCCCAGCATTTT. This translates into CASSLGDSEHQPQHF.

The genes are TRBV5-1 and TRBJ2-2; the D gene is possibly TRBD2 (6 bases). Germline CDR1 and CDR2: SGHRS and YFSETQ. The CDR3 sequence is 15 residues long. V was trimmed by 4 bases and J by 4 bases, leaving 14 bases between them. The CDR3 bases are TGCGCCAGCAGCCCATCCGGGACTCGCACCGGGGAGCTGTTTTTT. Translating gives CASSPSGTRTGELFF.

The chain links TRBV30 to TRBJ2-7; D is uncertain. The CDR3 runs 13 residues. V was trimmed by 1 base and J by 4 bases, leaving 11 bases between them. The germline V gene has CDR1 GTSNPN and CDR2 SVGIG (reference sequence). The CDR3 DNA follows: TGTGCCTGGAGTGATTATGAGGCTTACGAGCAGTACTTC. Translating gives CAWSDYEAYEQYF.

The CDR3 reads CASSQERGITDTQYF. The CDR3 DNA sequence: TGTGCCAGCAGCCAAGAGCGGGGAATCACAGATACGCAGTATTTT. The chain carries TRBV3-1 (or the pseudogene TRBV3-2) and TRBJ2-3; the D gene is possibly TRBD2 (6 bases). V was shortened by 0 bases and J by 2 bases, with 9 bases between the two germline ends. Germline lookup yields CDR1 LGHDT and CDR2 YNNKEL (reference sequence). The CDR3 length is 15 residues.

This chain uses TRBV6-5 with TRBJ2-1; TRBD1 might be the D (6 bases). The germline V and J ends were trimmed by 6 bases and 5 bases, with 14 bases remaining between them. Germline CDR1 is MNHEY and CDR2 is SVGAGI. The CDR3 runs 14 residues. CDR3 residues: CASRTGQGNNEQFF. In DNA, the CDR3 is TGTGCCAGCAGAACGGGACAAGGCAACAATGAGCAGTTCTTC.

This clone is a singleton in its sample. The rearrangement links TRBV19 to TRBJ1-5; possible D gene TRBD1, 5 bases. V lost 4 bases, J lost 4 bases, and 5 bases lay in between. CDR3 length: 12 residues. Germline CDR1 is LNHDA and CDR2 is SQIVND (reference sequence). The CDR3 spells CASSRQNQPQHF. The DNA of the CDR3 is TGTGCCAGTAGTAGACAGAATCAGCCCCAGCATTTT.

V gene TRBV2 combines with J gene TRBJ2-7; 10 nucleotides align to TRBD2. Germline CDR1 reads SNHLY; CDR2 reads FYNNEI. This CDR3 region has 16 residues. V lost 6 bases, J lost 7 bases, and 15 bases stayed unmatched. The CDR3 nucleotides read TGTGCCAGCAGAAGTGTTAGCGGGAGGTCCCGTGGGGAGCAGTACTTC. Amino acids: CASRSVSGRSRGEQYF.

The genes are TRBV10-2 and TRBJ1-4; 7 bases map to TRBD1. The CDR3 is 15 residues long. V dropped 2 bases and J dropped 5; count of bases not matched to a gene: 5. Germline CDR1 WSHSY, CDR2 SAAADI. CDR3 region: CASSEAGQANEKLFF. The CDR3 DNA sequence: TGCGCCAGCAGTGAGGCTGGACAGGCGAATGAAAAACTGTTTTTT.

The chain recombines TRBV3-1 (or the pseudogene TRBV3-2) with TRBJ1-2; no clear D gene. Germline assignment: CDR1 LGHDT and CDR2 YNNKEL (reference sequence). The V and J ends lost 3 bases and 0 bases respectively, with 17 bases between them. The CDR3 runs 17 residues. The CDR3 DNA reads TGTGCCAGCAGCCAGCAAGTCGGTAGTAGTGCTAACTATGGCTACACCTTC. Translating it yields CASSQQVGSSANYGYTF.

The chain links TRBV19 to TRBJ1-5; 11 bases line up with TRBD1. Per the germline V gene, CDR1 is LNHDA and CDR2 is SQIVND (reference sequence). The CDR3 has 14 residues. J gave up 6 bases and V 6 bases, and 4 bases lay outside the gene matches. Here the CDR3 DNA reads TGTGCCAGTAGCCCCGGGACAGGGGGTCAGCCCCAGCATTTT. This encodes CASSPGTGGQPQHF.

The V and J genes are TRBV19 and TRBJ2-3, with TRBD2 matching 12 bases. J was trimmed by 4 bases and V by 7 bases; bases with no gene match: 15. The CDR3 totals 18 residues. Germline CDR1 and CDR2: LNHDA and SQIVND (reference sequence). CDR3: CASTDHTPSGRAADTQYF. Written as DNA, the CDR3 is TGTGCCAGTACCGATCACACTCCTAGCGGGAGGGCCGCAGATACGCAGTATTTT. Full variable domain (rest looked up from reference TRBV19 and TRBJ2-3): DGGITQSPKYLFRKEGQNVTLSCEQNLNHDAMYWYRQDPGQGLRLIYYSQIVNDFQKGDIAEGYSVSREKKESFPLTVTSAQKNPTAFYLCASTDHTPSGRAADTQYFGPGTRLTVL.

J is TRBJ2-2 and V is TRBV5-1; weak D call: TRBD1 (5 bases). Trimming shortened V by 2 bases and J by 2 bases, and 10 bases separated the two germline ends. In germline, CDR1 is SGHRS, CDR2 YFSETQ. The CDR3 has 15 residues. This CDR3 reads CASSFVRANTGELFF. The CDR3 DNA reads TGCGCCAGCAGCTTTGTCAGGGCCAACACCGGGGAGCTGTTTTTT.

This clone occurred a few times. CDR3 in DNA: TGTGCCAGTACCCCTCGGGGGGGTTCGTTAGAGACCCAGTACTTC. As protein: CASTPRGGSLETQYF. The chain is built from TRBV19 and TRBJ2-5; TRBD2 agrees at 8 bases. The V and J ends lost 7 bases and 4 bases, in that order; junction bases with no gene match: 11. Germline V CDR1 and CDR2: LNHDA, SQIVND (reference sequence). The CDR3 loop spans 15 amino acids.

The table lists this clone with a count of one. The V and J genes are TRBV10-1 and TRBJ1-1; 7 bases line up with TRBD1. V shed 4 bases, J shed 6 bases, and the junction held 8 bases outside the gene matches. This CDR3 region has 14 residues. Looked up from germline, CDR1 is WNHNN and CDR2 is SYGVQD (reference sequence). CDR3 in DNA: TGCGCCAGCAGTGTAGACAGGGTGAGTTCTGAAGCTTTCTTT. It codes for CASSVDRVSSEAFF.

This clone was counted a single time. The CDR3: CASNLIGDGELFF. The CDR3 nucleotides read TGCGCCAGCAACCTTATAGGAGACGGGGAGCTGTTTTTT. V gene TRBV5-1 combines with J gene TRBJ2-2, with D unclear. Trimming stripped 6 bases from V and 7 bases from J, with 13 bases between. This CDR3 spans 13 amino acids. CDR1 is SGHRS and CDR2 is YFSETQ in the germline V gene.

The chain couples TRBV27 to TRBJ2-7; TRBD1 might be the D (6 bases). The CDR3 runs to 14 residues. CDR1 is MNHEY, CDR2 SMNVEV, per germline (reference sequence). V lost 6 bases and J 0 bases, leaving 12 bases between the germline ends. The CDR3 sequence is CASRNRQDSYEQYF. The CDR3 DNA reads TGTGCCAGCAGGAATAGACAGGACTCCTACGAGCAGTACTTC.

The CDR3 here is CASSQDRSLMNTEAFF. CDR3 nucleotides: TGCGCCAGCAGCCAAGATAGGAGCTTGATGAACACTGAAGCTTTCTTT. The chain combines TRBV4-1 with TRBJ1-1, with D unresolved. CDR3 size: 16 residues. V lost 0 bases to trimming and J lost 0 bases, with 11 bases between them. Germline values: CDR1 MGHRA, CDR2 YSYEKL.